One sample yielded the 25 T cell receptor beta chains listed below, sequenced in a study of blood T cell repertoires in COVID-19. Generated by immunoSEQ multiplex PCR, the TCRdb table keeps only in-frame clones and is missing some. Of approximately 210,000 clones in the sample, roughly 90% were seen once. The sequenced sample was peripheral blood. The receptor source for this set is a man aged 65 to 79 with acute or convalescent COVID-19.

J is TRBJ1-5 and V is TRBV21-1; TRBD1 is the table's D call and was not checked against the DNA. TRBV21-1 is classified as a pseudogene. This CDR3 contains 8 residues. Written as DNA, the CDR3 is TGTCACAATCAGCCCCAGCATTTT. It translates to CHNQPQHF.

This chain connects TRBV6-6 to TRBJ1-1; 7 bases are shared with TRBD1. CDR1 MNHNY and CDR2 SVGAGI come from the germline V gene (reference sequence). V shed 5 bases, J shed 3 bases, and the junction held 9 bases outside the gene matches. This CDR3 contains 15 residues. The CDR3 DNA is TGTGCCAGCAGTACAAGACAGGGTATCCACACTGAAGCTTTCTTT. Translating it yields CASSTRQGIHTEAFF.

This clone appeared once. The chain is built from TRBV9 and TRBJ2-1; 9 bases map to TRBD1. V lost 4 bases, J lost 8 bases, and 10 bases stayed unmatched. The germline V gene encodes CDR1 SGDLS and CDR2 YYNGEE. The CDR3 is 15 residues long. CDR3 region: CASSKGQGGVDEQFF. For the CDR3, the DNA is TGTGCCAGCAGCAAGGGACAGGGAGGCGTGGATGAGCAGTTCTTC.

The rearrangement uses TRBV5-4 and TRBJ2-5, with a weak D call TRBD2 (5 bases). V was shortened by 1 base and J by 4 bases, with 11 bases between the two germline ends. This CDR3 has 14 residues. Germline loops: CDR1 SGHNT, CDR2 YYREEE (reference sequence). As DNA, the CDR3 is TGTGCCAGCAGCTTGCGAGGGATCAGAGAGACCCAGTACTTC. Translating gives CASSLRGIRETQYF.

This clone came up once. The chain is built from TRBV3-1 (or the pseudogene TRBV3-2) and TRBJ1-3, with D possibly TRBD1 on 6 matching bases. Deletions cut 6 bases from V and 4 bases from J, with 13 bases between. This CDR3 is 14 amino acids long. Germline lookup yields CDR1 LGHDT and CDR2 YNNKEL (reference sequence). Written as DNA, the CDR3 is TGTGCCAGCAGGTACAGGGCTGACGGAAACACCATATATTTT. Translation gives CASRYRADGNTIYF.

The genes are TRBV7-9 and TRBJ2-2; 8 bases fit TRBD1. Germline V gives CDR1 SEHNR, CDR2 FQNEAQ (reference sequence). This CDR3 contains 15 residues. The ends lost 2 bases at V and 7 bases at J; junction bases unmatched: 6. CDR3 in amino acids: CASSLRQGANGELFF. As DNA, the CDR3 is TGTGCCAGCAGCTTACGTCAGGGGGCGAACGGGGAGCTGTTTTTT.

This rearrangement joins TRBV6-6 to TRBJ2-2; D remains ambiguous. In germline, CDR1 is MNHNY, CDR2 SVGAGI (reference sequence). V lost 8 bases to trimming and J lost 6 bases, with 10 bases between them. The CDR3 runs to 12 residues. CDR3 sequence: CASAPYPGELFF. The DNA of the CDR3 is TGTGCCAGCGCCCCCTACCCCGGGGAGCTGTTTTTT.

The chain couples TRBV5-6 to TRBJ2-2, with 8 bases fitting TRBD1. Germline CDR1 reads SGHDT; CDR2 reads YYEEEE. The CDR3 is 15 amino acids. Trimming cost V 3 bases and J 5 bases; bases outside gene matches: 6. The CDR3 loop is CASSWGTGRTGELFF. The CDR3 coding sequence is TGTGCCAGCAGCTGGGGGACAGGTCGGACCGGGGAGCTGTTTTTT.

The chain joins TRBV7-9 to TRBJ2-7, with 14 bases identical to TRBD2. The germline CDR1 and CDR2 sequences are SEHNR and FQNEAQ (reference sequence). V shed 5 bases, J shed 5 bases, and the junction held 2 bases outside the gene matches. This CDR3 is 14 amino acids long. The CDR3 region is CASSPTSGRDEQYF. For the CDR3, the DNA is TGTGCCAGCAGCCCGACTAGCGGGAGGGACGAGCAGTACTTC. Full variable domain (outside the CDR3, taken from reference TRBV7-9 and TRBJ2-7): DTGVSQNPRHKITKRGQNVTFRCDPISEHNRLYWYRQTLGQGPEFLTYFQNEAQLEKSRLLSDRFSAERPKGSFSTLEIQRTEQGDSAMYLCASSPTSGRDEQYFGPGTRLTVT.

Only one count was recorded for this clone. The J gene is TRBJ1-5, the V gene TRBV10-2, with unresolved D. Trimming shortened V by 8 bases and J by 1 base, and 12 bases separated the two germline ends. The germline CDR1 and CDR2 sequences are WSHSY and SAAADI. The CDR3 consists of 14 residues. The CDR3, as DNA: TGCGCCAGCCAAGCATCGGGGAGCAATCAGCCCCAGCATTTT. Its protein is CASQASGSNQPQHF.

CDR3 coding DNA: TGTGCCAGCAGCTTAGCTCAGGGATTCTATGGCTACACCTTC. It translates to CASSLAQGFYGYTF. The rearrangement links TRBV7-9 to TRBJ1-2; weak D call: TRBD1 (5 bases). Trimming stripped 0 bases from V and 4 bases from J, with 9 bases between. The V gene's germline CDR1 is SEHNR and CDR2 FQNEAQ (reference sequence). The length of the CDR3 is 14 residues.

V is TRBV6-6 and J is TRBJ2-5, with D maybe TRBD2 (6 bases). The V gene's germline CDR1 is MNHNY and CDR2 SVGAGI (reference sequence). The CDR3 is 14 amino acids. Trimming pared 6 bases from V and 5 bases from J, leaving 16 bases between. The CDR3 sequence: CASRPITGGETQYF. DNA for the CDR3: TGTGCCAGCAGACCCATAACAGGAGGGGAGACCCAGTACTTC.

V and J are TRBV29-1 and TRBJ2-3; no clear D. Germline loops: CDR1 SQVTM, CDR2 ANQGSEA. V lost 5 bases and J 0 bases, leaving 9 bases between the germline ends. The CDR3 runs 13 residues. This CDR3 is CSVTGLSTDTQYF. The DNA for the CDR3 is TGCAGCGTTACGGGTCTGAGCACAGATACGCAGTATTTT.

The chain couples TRBV11-3 to TRBJ2-7; 8 bases are shared with TRBD2. The CDR3 spans 16 residues. The germline CDR1 and CDR2 sequences are SGHNT and YENEEA. J gave up 2 bases and V 1 base, and 7 bases lay outside the gene matches. CDR3 sequence: CASSLVASGFPYEQYF. CDR3 nucleotides: TGTGCCAGCAGCTTAGTGGCTAGCGGGTTCCCCTACGAGCAGTACTTC.

The chain employs TRBV6-5 and TRBJ1-5; TRBD1 matches 7 bases. V shed 8 bases, J shed 3 bases, and the junction held 7 bases outside the gene matches. The CDR3 spans 14 residues. Per the germline V gene, CDR1 is MNHEY and CDR2 is SVGAGI. The CDR3 bases are TGTGCCAGCGTATCCGGGACAGTCAATCAGCCCCAGCATTTT. Translated, it gives CASVSGTVNQPQHF.

This clone has a single count. The CDR3 protein is CASSPGQLNQPQHF. The CDR3 DNA is TGTGCCAGCAGTCCCGGACAGCTCAATCAGCCCCAGCATTTT. The chain joins TRBV6-5 to TRBJ1-5, with D perhaps matching TRBD1 (6 bases). Trimming removed 5 bases at V and 3 bases at J, with 11 bases between. The CDR3 is 14 amino acids. Per the germline V gene, CDR1 is MNHEY and CDR2 is SVGAGI.

The chain joins TRBV5-4 to TRBJ1-2; TRBD1 aligns across 8 bases. CDR1 is SGHNT, CDR2 YYREEE, per germline (reference sequence). The V gene end was trimmed by 4 bases and the J gene end by 8 bases; junction bases not matched to a gene: 7. The CDR3 length is 13 residues. The CDR3 region is CASSPDRVGGYTF. CDR3 coding DNA: TGTGCCAGCAGCCCGGACAGGGTGGGCGGCTACACCTTC. The full variable domain, completed using reference TRBV5-4 and TRBJ1-2, is ETGVTQSPTHLIKTRGQQVTLRCSSQSGHNTVSWYQQALGQGPQFIFQYYREEENGRGNFPPRFSGLQFPNYSSELNVNALELDDSALYLCASSPDRVGGYTFGSGTRLTVV.

The chain uses TRBV7-8 and TRBJ1-5, with D perhaps TRBD1 (5 bases). Trimming pared 1 base from V and 4 bases from J, leaving 14 bases between. The CDR3 has 16 residues. Germline V gene sequence: CDR1 SGHVS, CDR2 FQNEAQ. CDR3 sequence (DNA): TGTGCCAGCAGCTTAGGAGGCGCCAGGGTTAATCAGCCCCAGCATTTT. Residues: CASSLGGARVNQPQHF. The full variable domain, in which reference TRBV7-8 and TRBJ1-5 provide the parts outside the CDR3, is GAGVSQSPRYKVAKRGQDVALRCDPISGHVSLFWYQQALGQGPEFLTYFQNEAQLDKSGLPSDRFFAERPEGSVSTLKIQRTQQEDSAVYLCASSLGGARVNQPQHFGDGTRLSIL.

The chain links TRBV5-5 to TRBJ1-4, with TRBD1 matching 11 bases. Germline trimming cut 0 bases from V and 2 bases from J; bases unmatched to any gene: 3. CDR1 is SGHKS and CDR2 is YYEKEE in the germline V gene (reference sequence). The CDR3 is 17 residues long. Written as DNA, the CDR3 is TGTGCCAGCAGCTTGGCTTGGACAGGGGGCACTAATGAAAAACTGTTTTTT. This sequence encodes CASSLAWTGGTNEKLFF.

This chain connects TRBV28 to TRBJ2-3; the match to TRBD2 covers 10 bases. The CDR3 runs to 14 residues. Trimming cost V 3 bases and J 4 bases; bases outside gene matches: 1. The V gene's germline CDR1 is MDHEN and CDR2 SYDVKM. This CDR3 is CASSFSGRADTQYF. CDR3 nucleotides: TGTGCCAGCAGTTTCAGCGGGAGGGCAGATACGCAGTATTTT.

The genes are TRBV28 and TRBJ2-2, with 9 bases matching TRBD1. J gave up 7 bases and V 10 bases, and 10 bases lay outside the gene matches. This CDR3 is 14 amino acids long. CDR1 and CDR2 (germline): MDHEN, SYDVKM. CDR3: CATITGGLGGELFF. CDR3 coding DNA: TGTGCCACCATTACAGGGGGCCTCGGCGGGGAGCTGTTTTTT.

This clone was detected only a few times. The chain carries TRBV5-4 and TRBJ2-7; 7 bases line up with TRBD2. This CDR3 has 16 amino acids. Trimming removed 0 bases from V and 7 bases from J; junction bases left unmatched: 13. CDR1 is SGHNT and CDR2 is YYREEE in the germline V gene (reference sequence). The CDR3 coding sequence is TGTGCCAGCAGCTTGGGGGCTAGCGGAACTCTGGGGGAGCAGTACTTC. Its protein product is CASSLGASGTLGEQYF.

The chain joins TRBV9 to TRBJ1-4; the match to TRBD1 covers 10 bases. Germline V gene data show CDR1 as SGDLS and CDR2 as YYNGEE. The V segment lost 4 bases and the J segment 4 bases; nucleotides outside the gene matches: 19. This CDR3 is built from 20 residues. CDR3 sequence reads: CASSPRGQGVASHHNEKLFF. Here the CDR3 DNA reads TGTGCCAGCAGCCCTCGCGGACAGGGGGTAGCGAGCCACCATAATGAAAAACTGTTTTTT.

This chain links TRBV27 with TRBJ2-5; TRBD2 matches 8 bases. The CDR3 contains 14 residues. Per germline, CDR1 MNHEY and CDR2 SMNVEV (reference sequence). The ends lost 4 bases at V and 7 bases at J; junction bases unmatched: 8. The CDR3 region has the DNA TGTGCCAGCAGTTCGGGACTAGGGTTGGGGACCCAGTACTTC. It is translated as CASSSGLGLGTQYF.

V is TRBV2 and J is TRBJ2-6; 8 bases agree with TRBD1. This CDR3 has 17 residues. Per the germline V gene, CDR1 is SNHLY and CDR2 is FYNNEI. After removal of 6 bases from V and 0 bases from J, the junction contained 7 bases not matched to a gene. CDR3 nucleotide sequence: TGTGCCAGCAGCCGGGACAGGCTCCTCTCTGGGGCCAACGTCCTGACTTTC. Protein: CASSRDRLLSGANVLTF.